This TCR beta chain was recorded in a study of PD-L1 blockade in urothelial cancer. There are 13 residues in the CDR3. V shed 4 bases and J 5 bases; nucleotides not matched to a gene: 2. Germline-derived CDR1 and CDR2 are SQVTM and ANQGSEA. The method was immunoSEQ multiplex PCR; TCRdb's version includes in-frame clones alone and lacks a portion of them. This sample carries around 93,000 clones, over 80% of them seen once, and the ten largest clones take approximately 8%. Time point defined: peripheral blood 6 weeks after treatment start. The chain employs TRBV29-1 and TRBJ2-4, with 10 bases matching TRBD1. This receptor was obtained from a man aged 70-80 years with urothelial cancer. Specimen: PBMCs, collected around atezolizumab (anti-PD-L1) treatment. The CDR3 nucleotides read TGCAGCGTTGCCGGACAGGGGGAAAACATTCAGTACTTC. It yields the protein CSVAGQGENIQYF.